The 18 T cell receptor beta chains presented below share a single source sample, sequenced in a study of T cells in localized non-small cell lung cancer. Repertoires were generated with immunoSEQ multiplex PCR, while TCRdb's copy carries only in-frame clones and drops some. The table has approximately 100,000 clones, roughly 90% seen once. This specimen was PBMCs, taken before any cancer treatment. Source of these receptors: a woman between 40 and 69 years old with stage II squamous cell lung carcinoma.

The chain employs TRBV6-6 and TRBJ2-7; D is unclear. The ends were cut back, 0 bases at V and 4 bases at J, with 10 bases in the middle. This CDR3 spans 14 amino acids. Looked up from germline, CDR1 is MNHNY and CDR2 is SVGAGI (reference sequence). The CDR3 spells CASSYSDGKYEQYF. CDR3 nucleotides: TGTGCCAGCAGTTACTCCGACGGCAAGTACGAGCAGTACTTC.

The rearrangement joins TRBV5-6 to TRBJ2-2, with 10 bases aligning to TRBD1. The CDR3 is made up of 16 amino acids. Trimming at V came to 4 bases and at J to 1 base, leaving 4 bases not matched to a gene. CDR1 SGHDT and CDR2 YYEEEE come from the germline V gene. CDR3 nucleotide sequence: TGTGCCAGCAGCGTCGACAGGGGGCGGAACACCGGGGAGCTGTTTTTT. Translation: CASSVDRGRNTGELFF.

CDR3 DNA: TGTGCCAGCTCACCAAGTGGTGAAAAACTGTTTTTT. Translating gives CASSPSGEKLFF. The chain is built from TRBV18 and TRBJ1-4; D is unresolved. The CDR3 runs 12 residues. Trimming removed 2 bases from V and 7 bases from J, with 5 bases in between. CDR1 and CDR2 (germline): KGHSH, LQKENI.

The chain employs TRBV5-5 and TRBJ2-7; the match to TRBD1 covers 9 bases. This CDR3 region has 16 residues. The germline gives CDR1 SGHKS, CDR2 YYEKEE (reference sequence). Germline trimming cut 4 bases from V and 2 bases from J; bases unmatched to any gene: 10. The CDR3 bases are TGTGCCAGCAGCCCGACCGGGACAGGGCAGACCTACGAGCAGTACTTC. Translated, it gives CASSPTGTGQTYEQYF.

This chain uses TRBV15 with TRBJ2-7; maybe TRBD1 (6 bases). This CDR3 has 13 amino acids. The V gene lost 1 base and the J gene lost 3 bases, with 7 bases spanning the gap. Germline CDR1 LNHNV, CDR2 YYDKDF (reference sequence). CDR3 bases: TGTGCCACCAGCAGAGGGACAGTCTACGAGCAGTACTTC. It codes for CATSRGTVYEQYF.

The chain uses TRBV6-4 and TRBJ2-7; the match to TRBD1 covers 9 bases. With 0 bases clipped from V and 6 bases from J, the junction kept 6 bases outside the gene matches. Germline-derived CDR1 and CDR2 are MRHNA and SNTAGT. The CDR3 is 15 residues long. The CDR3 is CASSDSRDRAGEQYF. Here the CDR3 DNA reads TGTGCCAGCAGTGACTCCCGGGACAGGGCTGGCGAGCAGTACTTC.

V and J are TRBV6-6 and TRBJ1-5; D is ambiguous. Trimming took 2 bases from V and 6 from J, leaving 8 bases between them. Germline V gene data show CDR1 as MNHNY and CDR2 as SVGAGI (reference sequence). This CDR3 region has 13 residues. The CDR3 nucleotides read TGTGCCAGCAGTTACGGCTTTGGTCAGCCCCAGCATTTT. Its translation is CASSYGFGQPQHF.

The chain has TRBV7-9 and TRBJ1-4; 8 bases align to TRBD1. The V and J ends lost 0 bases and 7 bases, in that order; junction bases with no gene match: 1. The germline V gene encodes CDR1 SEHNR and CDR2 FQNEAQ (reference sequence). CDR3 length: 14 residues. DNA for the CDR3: TGTGCCAGCAGCTTAGCGCAGGGGGCTGAAAAACTGTTTTTT. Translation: CASSLAQGAEKLFF.

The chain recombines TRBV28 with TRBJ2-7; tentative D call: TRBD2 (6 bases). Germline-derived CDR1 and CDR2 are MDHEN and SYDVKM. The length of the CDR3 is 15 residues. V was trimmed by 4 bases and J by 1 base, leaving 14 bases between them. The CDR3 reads CASSSLRLGSYEQYF. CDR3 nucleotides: TGTGCCAGCAGTTCCCTCCGACTAGGTTCCTACGAGCAGTACTTC.

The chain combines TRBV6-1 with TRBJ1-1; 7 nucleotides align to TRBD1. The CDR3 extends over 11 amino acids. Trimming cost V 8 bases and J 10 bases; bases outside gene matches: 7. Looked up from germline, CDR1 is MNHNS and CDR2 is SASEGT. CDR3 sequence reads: CASLQGFGAFF. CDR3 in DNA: TGTGCCAGCTTACAGGGGTTCGGAGCTTTCTTT.

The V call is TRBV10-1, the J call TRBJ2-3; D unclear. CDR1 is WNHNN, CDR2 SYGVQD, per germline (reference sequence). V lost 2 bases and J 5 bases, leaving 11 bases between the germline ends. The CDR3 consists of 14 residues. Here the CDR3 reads CASSERALGDTQYF. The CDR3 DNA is TGCGCCAGCAGTGAGCGGGCGCTTGGAGATACGCAGTATTTT.

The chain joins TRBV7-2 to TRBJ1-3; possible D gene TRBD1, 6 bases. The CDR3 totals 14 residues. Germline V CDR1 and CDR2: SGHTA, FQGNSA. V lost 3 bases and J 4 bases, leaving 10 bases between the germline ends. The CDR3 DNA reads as TGTGCCAGCAGCTTCGACAGGCACGGAAACACCATATATTTT. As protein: CASSFDRHGNTIYF. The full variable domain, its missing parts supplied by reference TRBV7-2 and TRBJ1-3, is GAGVSQSPSNKVTEKGKDVELRCDPISGHTALYWYRQSLGQGLEFLIYFQGNSAPDKSGLPSDRFSAERTGGSVSTLTIQRTQQEDSAVYLCASSFDRHGNTIYFGEGSWLTVV.

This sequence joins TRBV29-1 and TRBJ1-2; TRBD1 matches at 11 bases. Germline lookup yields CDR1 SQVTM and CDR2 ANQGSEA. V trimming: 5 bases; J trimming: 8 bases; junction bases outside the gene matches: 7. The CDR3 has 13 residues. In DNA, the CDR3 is TGCAGCGTTCGGACAGGGGGCGTTGAAGGCTACACCTTC. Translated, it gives CSVRTGGVEGYTF.

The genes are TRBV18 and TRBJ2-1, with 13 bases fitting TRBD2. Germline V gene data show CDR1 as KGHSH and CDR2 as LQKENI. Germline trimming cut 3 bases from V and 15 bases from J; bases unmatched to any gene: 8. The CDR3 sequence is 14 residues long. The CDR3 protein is CASSPTQGLAGPFF. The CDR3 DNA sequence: TGTGCCAGCTCACCTACGCAGGGACTAGCGGGGCCGTTCTTC.

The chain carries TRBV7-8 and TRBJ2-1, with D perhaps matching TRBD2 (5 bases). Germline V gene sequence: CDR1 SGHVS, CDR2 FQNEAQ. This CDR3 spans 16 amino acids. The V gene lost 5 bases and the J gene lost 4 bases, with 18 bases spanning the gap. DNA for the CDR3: TGTGCCAGCAGCCCTGGACCTAGCTCCCTTTACAATGAGCAGTTCTTC. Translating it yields CASSPGPSSLYNEQFF.

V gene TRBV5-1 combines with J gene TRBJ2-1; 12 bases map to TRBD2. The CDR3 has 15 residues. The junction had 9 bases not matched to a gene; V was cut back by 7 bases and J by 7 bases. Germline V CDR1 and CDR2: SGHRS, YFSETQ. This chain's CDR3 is CASWETSGSWNEQFF. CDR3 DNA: TGCGCCAGCTGGGAGACTAGCGGGAGTTGGAATGAGCAGTTCTTC.

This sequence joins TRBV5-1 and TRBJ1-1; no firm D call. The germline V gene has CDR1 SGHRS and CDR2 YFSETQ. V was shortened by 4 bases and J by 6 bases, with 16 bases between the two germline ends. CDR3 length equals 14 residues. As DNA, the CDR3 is TGCGCCAGCAGCCCTACCCGCGGGTATGCTGAAGCTTTCTTT. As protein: CASSPTRGYAEAFF.

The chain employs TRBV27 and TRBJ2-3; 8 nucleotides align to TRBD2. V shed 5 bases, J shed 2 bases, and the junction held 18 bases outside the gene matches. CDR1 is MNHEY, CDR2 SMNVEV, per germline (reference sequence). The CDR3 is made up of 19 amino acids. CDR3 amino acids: CASSTISGLVGAFTDTQYF. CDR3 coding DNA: TGTGCCAGCAGTACCATCTCGGGACTAGTAGGGGCCTTCACAGATACGCAGTATTTT.